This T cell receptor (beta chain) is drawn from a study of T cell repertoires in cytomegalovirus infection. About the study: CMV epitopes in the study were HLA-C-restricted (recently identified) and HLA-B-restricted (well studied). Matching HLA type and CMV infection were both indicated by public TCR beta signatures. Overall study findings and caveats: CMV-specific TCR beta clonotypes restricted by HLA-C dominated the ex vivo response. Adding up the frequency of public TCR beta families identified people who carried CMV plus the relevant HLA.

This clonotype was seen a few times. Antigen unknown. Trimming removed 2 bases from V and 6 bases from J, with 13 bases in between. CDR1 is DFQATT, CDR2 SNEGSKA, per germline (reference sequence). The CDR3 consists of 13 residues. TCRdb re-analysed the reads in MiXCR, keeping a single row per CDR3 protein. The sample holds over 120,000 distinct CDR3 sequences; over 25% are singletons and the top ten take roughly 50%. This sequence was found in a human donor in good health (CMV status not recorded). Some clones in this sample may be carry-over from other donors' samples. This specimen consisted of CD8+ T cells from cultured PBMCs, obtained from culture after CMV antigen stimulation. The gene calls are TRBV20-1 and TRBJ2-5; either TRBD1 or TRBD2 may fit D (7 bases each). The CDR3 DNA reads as TGCAGTGCTAGAAAGGGGAGGGGGCAGACCCAGTACTTC. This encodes CSARKGRGQTQYF.